Presented here are 9 T cell receptor beta chains from one specimen sequenced in a study of T cells in Graves' hyperthyroidism and ophthalmopathy. Amplification of TCR beta CDR3 regions used RNA as the template. The HTBI primer set was used in a first-round RT-PCR of the TCR CDR3. TCRdb recomputed calls from the multiplex PCR reads with MiXCR, one row per CDR3 protein. Among around 420,000 distinct CDR3 sequences listed, roughly 14% were seen once. The sample taken for sequencing was blood. The receptors were sampled from a woman aged 18-30 years with Graves' hyperthyroidism.

This clonotype has ten or more counts. The chain has TRBV5-1 and TRBJ1-1; D uncertain. Germline V lookup: CDR1 SGHRS, CDR2 YFSETQ. The CDR3 spans 15 residues. V dropped 0 bases and J dropped 0 bases, with 9 bases sitting between them. CDR3 region: CASSLGLVMNTEAFF. The CDR3 DNA sequence: TGCGCCAGCAGCTTGGGGCTGGTAATGAACACTGAAGCTTTCTTT. The entire variable domain, with the rest obtained from reference TRBV5-1 and TRBJ1-1, is as follows: KAGVTQTPRYLIKTRGQQVTLSCSPISGHRSVSWYQQTPGQGLQFLFEYFSETQRNKGNFPGRFSGRQFSNSRSEMNVSTLELGDSALYLCASSLGLVMNTEAFFGQGTRLTVV.

The chain combines TRBV24-1 with TRBJ2-7; tentatively, D is TRBD1 or TRBD2 (5 bases each). The CDR3 extends over 12 amino acids. Germline CDR1 and CDR2: KGHDR and SFDVKD. V gave up 4 bases and J gave up 6 bases, with 9 bases separating them. Written as DNA, the CDR3 is TGTGCCACCAGTGAACGGGGCGGCGAGCAGTACTTC. This codes for CATSERGGEQYF.

This clonotype appeared many times. V gene TRBV27 combines with J gene TRBJ1-4; 8 bases agree with TRBD1. The CDR3 length is 15 residues. V trimming: 6 bases; J trimming: 8 bases; junction bases outside the gene matches: 11. Germline V CDR1 and CDR2: MNHEY, SMNVEV (reference sequence). As DNA, the CDR3 is TGTGCCAGCAGCCGATACAGGGGGGGGAGGGAAAAACTGTTTTTT. This sequence encodes CASSRYRGGREKLFF.

This clonotype appeared many times. The chain employs TRBV19 and TRBJ2-7, with D possibly called TRBD1 or TRBD2 (6 bases each). CDR1 and CDR2 from the germline V gene are LNHDA and SQIVND (reference sequence). V lost 3 bases and J 4 bases, leaving 16 bases between the germline ends. This CDR3 contains 15 residues. DNA of the CDR3: TGTGCCAGTAGTATGGGCCGGGGGCTTGTGTACGAGCAGTACTTC. This translates into CASSMGRGLVYEQYF.

This clonotype was picked up many times. V and J are TRBV11-2 and TRBJ1-2; tentatively, D is TRBD1 (6 bases). Germline V lookup: CDR1 SGHAT, CDR2 FQNNGV. Deletions cut 1 base from V and 5 bases from J, with 20 bases between. The CDR3 has 17 residues. In DNA form, the CDR3 reads TGTGCCAGCAGCTTAGGTTCGGAATTCGGGGGCCGGTATGGCTACACCTTC. Protein sequence: CASSLGSEFGGRYGYTF.

The chain employs TRBV11-2 and TRBJ2-1, with TRBD1 as a possible D gene (6 bases). Germline loops: CDR1 SGHAT, CDR2 FQNNGV. The CDR3 extends over 16 amino acids. V dropped 0 bases and J dropped 4 bases, with 13 bases sitting between them. The CDR3 here is CASSLEADRTYNEQFF. The DNA of the CDR3 is TGTGCCAGCAGCTTAGAGGCGGACAGAACTTACAATGAGCAGTTCTTC.

At least ten counts were recorded for this clonotype. The J gene is TRBJ2-6, the V gene TRBV10-2; D is unclear. Trimming removed 7 bases at V and 0 bases at J, with 4 bases between. The CDR3 length is 13 residues. The V gene's germline CDR1 is WSHSY and CDR2 SAAADI. The CDR3 bases are TGCGCCAGCACCTTCTCTGGGGCCAACGTCCTGACTTTC. Its protein product is CASTFSGANVLTF.

This clonotype was seen more than once but under ten times. Mismatch with germline at one junction end may stem from a read error. This sequence joins TRBV6-5 and TRBJ2-2, with D possibly matching TRBD2 (5 bases). The CDR3 extends over 13 amino acids. Germline V gene data show CDR1 as MNHEY and CDR2 as SVGAGI. The CDR3 DNA reads TGTGCCAGCAGTTACCCTTACACCGGGGAGCTGCTTTTT. As protein: CASSYPYTGELLF.

The CDR3: CASSQDRDYYGYTF. CDR3 nucleotide sequence: TGTGCCAGCAGCCAAGATCGGGATTACTATGGCTACACCTTC. The chain joins TRBV3-1 to TRBJ1-2, with D unresolved. Between the trimmed V and J ends, which lost 0 bases and 3 bases, there was a span of 8 bases. Germline lookup yields CDR1 LGHDT and CDR2 YNNKEL (reference sequence). The CDR3 covers 14 residues.